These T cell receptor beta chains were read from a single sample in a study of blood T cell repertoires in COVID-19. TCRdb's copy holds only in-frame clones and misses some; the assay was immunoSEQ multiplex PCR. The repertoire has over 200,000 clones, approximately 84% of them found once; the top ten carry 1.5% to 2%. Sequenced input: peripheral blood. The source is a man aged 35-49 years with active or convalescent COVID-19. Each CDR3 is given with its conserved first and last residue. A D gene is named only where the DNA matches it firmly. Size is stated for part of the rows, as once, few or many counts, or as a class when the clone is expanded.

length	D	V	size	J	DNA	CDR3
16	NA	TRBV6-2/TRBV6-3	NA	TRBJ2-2	TGTGCCAGCAGCGTCCTCACTAACTCGATGGTCGGGGAGCTGTTTTTT	CASSVLTNSMVGELFF
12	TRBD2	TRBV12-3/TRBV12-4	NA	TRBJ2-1	TGTGCCAGCAGTTTCCCTAGCGGTGAGCAGTTCTTC	CASSFPSGEQFF
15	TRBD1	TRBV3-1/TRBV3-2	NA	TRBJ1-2	TGTGCCAGCAGCAACGCAGGGGGACCTAACTATGGCTACACCTTC	CASSNAGGPNYGYTF
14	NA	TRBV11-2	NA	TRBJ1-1	TGTGCCAGCAGCGCGACTGTGGTGGCTTCTGAAGCTTTCTTT	CASSATVVASEAFF
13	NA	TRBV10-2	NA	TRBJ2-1	TGCGCCAGCAGTGGGAGTACCTACAATGAGCAGTTCTTC	CASSGSTYNEQFF
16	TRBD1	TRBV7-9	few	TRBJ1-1	TGTGCCAGCAGCCCCCGGGACAGGGGGCGTAACACTGAAGCTTTCTTT	CASSPRDRGRNTEAFF
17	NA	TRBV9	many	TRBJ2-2	TGTGCCAGCAGCCTCCCAAGGGACTTTCCGACTCTAAGGGAGCTGTTTTTT	CASSLPRDFPTLRELFF
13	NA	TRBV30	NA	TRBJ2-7	TGTGCCTGGAGCGGAGGGGGCCCACGCGAGCAGTACTTC	CAWSGGGPREQYF
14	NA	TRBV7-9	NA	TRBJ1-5	TGTGCCAGCAGCTTAGGACAGAGCAATCAGCCCCAGCATTTT	CASSLGQSNQPQHF
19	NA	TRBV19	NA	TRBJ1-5	TGTGCCAGTCACCAAAGGGGCGCGTCACGGAGCCCGGGCAATCAGCCCCAGCATTTT	CASHQRGASRSPGNQPQHF
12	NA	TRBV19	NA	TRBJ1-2	TGTGCCAGTACCTCGAGCCTATATGGCTACACCTTC	CASTSSLYGYTF
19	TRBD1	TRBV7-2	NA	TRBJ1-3	TGTGCCAGCAGCTCAGGGTTTGGGACAGGGGGGAAAAGTGGAAACACCATATATTTT	CASSSGFGTGGKSGNTIYF
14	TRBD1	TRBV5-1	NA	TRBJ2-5	TGCGCCAGCAGCACGGGACAGGGCCAAGAGACCCAGTACTTC	CASSTGQGQETQYF
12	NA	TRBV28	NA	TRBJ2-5	TGTGCCAGCAGTTTCCCAAAGAGGACCCAGTACTTC	CASSFPKRTQYF
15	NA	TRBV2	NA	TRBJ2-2	TGTGCCAGCAGTGAACCGGGTGGGGCTACCGGGGAGCTGTTTTTT	CASSEPGGATGELFF
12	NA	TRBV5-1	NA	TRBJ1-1	TGCGCCAGCAAAAACGAACTCACTGAAGCTTTCTTT	CASKNELTEAFF
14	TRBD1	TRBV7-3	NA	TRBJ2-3	TGTGCCAGCAGCCGAGACAGGGCGGGAGATACGCAGTATTTT	CASSRDRAGDTQYF
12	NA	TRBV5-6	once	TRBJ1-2	TGTGCCAGCAGCTTGGGCACAGGTTCGCCCAACTTC	CASSLGTGSPNF
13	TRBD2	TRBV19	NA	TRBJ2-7	TGTGCCAGTAGTCCGGGACTAGTCTACGAGCAGTACTTC	CASSPGLVYEQYF
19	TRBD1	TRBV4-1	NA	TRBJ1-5	TGCGCCAGCAGCCCCGATGCCGGGACAGGGGTGTTGGTGACTCAGCCCCAGCATTTT	CASSPDAGTGVLVTQPQHF
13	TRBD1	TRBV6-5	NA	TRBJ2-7	TGTGCCAGCACTCCGGGACAGGGCTACGAGCAGTACTTC	CASTPGQGYEQYF
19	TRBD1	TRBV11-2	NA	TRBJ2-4	TGTGCCAGCAGCTTAAATTCGGGACAGCTTTCTCTAGCCAAAAACATTCAGTACTTC	CASSLNSGQLSLAKNIQYF